This T cell receptor beta chain was profiled in a study of T cell repertoires in cytomegalovirus infection. Overall study: It was the public TCR beta signatures that indicated both CMV infection and matching HLA type.

This clonotype has ten or more counts. Its antigen is as yet unknown. A single record per CDR3 protein comes from TCRdb applying MiXCR to the reads. Of some 320,000 distinct CDR3 sequences listed, roughly 9.5% are singletons. Study-level results: HLA-C-restricted CMV-specific TCR beta clonotypes prevailed in the ex vivo response.

CDR3 length: 15 amino acids. Losses at the gene ends were 1 base for V and 4 bases for J; bases not matched to a gene: 8. Germline loops: CDR1 DFQATT, CDR2 SNEGSKA (reference sequence). The clonotype comes from a human donor in good health (CMV status not recorded). Some clones in this sample may be carry-over from other donors' samples. The rearrangement joins TRBV20-1 to TRBJ1-1, with TRBD1 identical over 8 bases. Sequenced input: PBMCs. CDR3 amino acids: CSARGTGGGITEAFF. CDR3 DNA: TGCAGTGCTAGAGGAACAGGGGGGGGGATCACTGAAGCTTTCTTT.